These 25 T cell receptor beta chains originate from one sample sequenced in a study of T cell responses to AZD1222 COVID-19 vaccine (dated by TCRdb to the early 2020s). Library preparation was by the immunoSEQ multiplex PCR assay. TCRdb took this table from immuneACCESS and kept in-frame rearrangements with V and J called. Such tables lack part of the clones; where checked against another copy, unresolved V genes explain under half of the gap, and the rest is unexplained. This sample is represented by 110,000 to 150,000 clones; 80% to 90% of them were singletons. The top ten clonotypes cover around 8% of the sample. Reading the label with the study, this specimen's time point is: baseline before first vaccination. The specimen was peripheral blood, collected on day 0 of AZD1222 vaccination. These TCRs come from an adult in good health.

This CDR3 is CASSVGTGMNTEAFF. In DNA form, the CDR3 reads TGTGCCAGTAGTGTGGGGACAGGGATGAACACTGAAGCTTTCTTT. The chain employs TRBV19 and TRBJ1-1; 9 bases map to TRBD1. J lost 0 bases, V lost 5 bases, and 4 bases had no gene match. CDR1 is LNHDA, CDR2 SQIVND, per germline (reference sequence). The CDR3 has 15 residues.

The V and J genes are TRBV6-5 and TRBJ2-5; TRBD2 aligns across 7 bases. This CDR3 region has 13 residues. Looked up from germline, CDR1 is MNHEY and CDR2 is SVGAGI. V lost 5 bases, J lost 5 bases, and 5 bases stayed unmatched. The CDR3 nucleotides are TGTGCCAGCAGTATGGGACTACGGGAGACCCAGTACTTC. It translates to CASSMGLRETQYF.

J is TRBJ2-1 and V is TRBV6-5; 11 nucleotides match TRBD1. CDR1 and CDR2 (germline): MNHEY, SVGAGI. This CDR3 contains 16 residues. J gave up 7 bases and V 2 bases, and 7 bases lay outside the gene matches. The CDR3 region has the DNA TGTGCCAGCAGTTACACTCCCGGGACAGGGGGGAATGAGCAGTTCTTC. Residues: CASSYTPGTGGNEQFF.

J is TRBJ2-7 and V is TRBV10-3; 9 bases fit TRBD2. V was clipped by 3 bases and J by 4 bases; unmatched bases: 7. There are 15 residues in the CDR3. The germline V gene has CDR1 ENHRY and CDR2 SYGVKD. As DNA, the CDR3 is TGTGCCATCAGTGACCCTAGCGGGGATCGATACGAGCAGTACTTC. Protein: CAISDPSGDRYEQYF.

The chain is built from TRBV9 and TRBJ2-2, with 8 bases identical to TRBD2. CDR1 and CDR2 (germline): SGDLS, YYNGEE. The CDR3 is made up of 14 amino acids. With V trimmed by 7 bases and J by 0 bases, 2 bases remained unmatched. The CDR3: CASRLAPNTGELFF. The CDR3 nucleotides are TGTGCCAGCCGACTAGCGCCGAACACCGGGGAGCTGTTTTTT.

This clone has just one count. V and J are TRBV7-9 and TRBJ2-2; D not certain. Trimming shortened V by 3 bases and J by 7 bases, and 6 bases separated the two germline ends. The germline V gene has CDR1 SEHNR and CDR2 FQNEAQ (reference sequence). The CDR3 runs to 12 residues. CDR3 region: CASSFEGGELFF. As DNA, the CDR3 is TGTGCCAGCAGCTTTGAAGGCGGGGAGCTGTTTTTT. Full variable domain (remainder filled in from reference TRBV7-9 and TRBJ2-2): DTGVSQNPRHKITKRGQNVTFRCDPISEHNRLYWYRQTLGQGPEFLTYFQNEAQLEKSRLLSDRFSAERPKGSFSTLEIQRTEQGDSAMYLCASSFEGGELFFGEGSRLTVL.

V and J are TRBV18 and TRBJ2-2; tentatively, D is TRBD2 (5 bases). Trimming cost V 4 bases and J 7 bases, with 10 bases left between them. There are 13 residues in the CDR3. CDR1 and CDR2 from the germline V gene are KGHSH and LQKENI. The CDR3 loop reads CASSHPGIGELFF. CDR3 DNA: TGTGCCAGCTCACACCCCGGGATCGGGGAGCTGTTTTTT.

V usage is TRBV5-4 and J usage is TRBJ2-7; 9 bases match TRBD1. This CDR3 comprises 16 residues. The ends lost 2 bases at V and 2 bases at J; junction bases unmatched: 8. In germline, CDR1 is SGHNT, CDR2 YYREEE (reference sequence). CDR3 region: CASSFLDRGATYEQYF. The DNA of the CDR3 is TGTGCCAGCAGCTTCCTGGACAGGGGTGCCACCTACGAGCAGTACTTC.

V is TRBV6-2 or TRBV6-3 and J is TRBJ2-1; TRBD2 is a possible D gene (6 bases). The CDR3 length is 13 residues. V lost 0 bases, J lost 9 bases, and 9 bases lay in between. Germline CDR1 and CDR2: MNHEY and SVGEGT. The chain's CDR3 is CASSYSEGTEQFF. DNA of the CDR3: TGTGCCAGCAGTTACTCGGAGGGGACTGAGCAGTTCTTC.

This chain connects TRBV4-2 to TRBJ2-5; D not certain. Trimming took 0 bases from V and 5 from J, leaving 4 bases between them. Germline lookup yields CDR1 LGHNA and CDR2 YNFKEQ. The CDR3 is 12 residues long. The CDR3 here is CASSQDSETQYF. The DNA for the CDR3 is TGTGCCAGCAGCCAAGATTCGGAGACCCAGTACTTC.

The chain combines TRBV5-6 with TRBJ2-1; TRBD2 matches 9 bases. Germline V CDR1 and CDR2: SGHDT, YYEEEE. The CDR3 runs to 15 residues. V was pared by 4 bases and J by 2 bases, with 4 bases of the junction left unmatched. The CDR3: CASSPGLAAYNEQFF. Here the CDR3 DNA reads TGTGCCAGCAGCCCGGGACTAGCCGCCTACAATGAGCAGTTCTTC.

This sequence joins TRBV11-2 and TRBJ1-4, with D uncertain. With 2 bases removed from V and 0 bases from J, the gap between germline ends came to 7 bases. Germline V CDR1 and CDR2: SGHAT, FQNNGV. The CDR3 covers 15 residues. CDR3 nucleotide sequence: TGTGCCAGCAGCTTATCTGCTGCAACTAATGAAAAACTGTTTTTT. Its protein product is CASSLSAATNEKLFF.

The chain recombines TRBV11-2 with TRBJ1-1; a possible D gene is TRBD1 (6 bases). Trimming removed 7 bases at V and 1 base at J, with 16 bases between. CDR3 size: 15 residues. Looked up from germline, CDR1 is SGHAT and CDR2 is FQNNGV. The CDR3 loop reads CASTLSGTRNTEAFF. CDR3 nucleotides: TGTGCCAGCACTCTATCCGGGACAAGGAACACTGAAGCTTTCTTT.

This clone was seen just once. This chain joins TRBV20-1 and TRBJ1-1; D unresolved. The CDR3 loop spans 11 amino acids. Germline CDR1 DFQATT, CDR2 SNEGSKA (reference sequence). V lost 5 bases, J lost 11 bases, and 15 bases lay in between. The CDR3 DNA follows: TGCAGTGCTTTAACGGGAGAAAGGGCTTTCTTT. Protein sequence: CSALTGERAFF.

For the CDR3, the DNA is TGTGCCAGCAGCCCGGGACACCGGGCCACTGAAGCTTTCTTT. It translates to CASSPGHRATEAFF. This chain connects TRBV7-9 to TRBJ1-1; perhaps TRBD1 as D (6 bases). Trimming removed 5 bases from V and 4 bases from J, with 14 bases in between. This CDR3 region has 14 residues. Germline CDR1 is SEHNR and CDR2 is FQNEAQ (reference sequence).

This clone turned up a few times. The rearrangement joins TRBV18 to TRBJ1-2, with 7 bases fitting TRBD1. This CDR3 comprises 13 residues. J gave up 3 bases and V 3 bases, and 1 base lay outside the gene matches. Germline V gives CDR1 KGHSH, CDR2 LQKENI. The CDR3 loop reads CASSPDRDYGYTF. CDR3 DNA: TGTGCCAGCTCACCCGACAGGGACTATGGCTACACCTTC.

This clone appeared many times. This sample also contains other DNA sequences that code for the same CDR3. The chain links TRBV3-1 (or the pseudogene TRBV3-2) to TRBJ1-2; D is ambiguous. The V end was cut by 0 bases, the J end by 8 bases, with 7 bases between. This CDR3 has 12 residues. The V gene's germline CDR1 is LGHDT and CDR2 YNNKEL (reference sequence). The CDR3 DNA reads as TGTGCCAGCAGCCAAGAAAGGCTCGGCTACACCTTC. Protein product: CASSQERLGYTF.

This clone is a singleton in its sample. The chain couples TRBV7-9 to TRBJ1-4; a weak D match, TRBD1 (6 bases). Germline CDR1 and CDR2: SEHNR and FQNEAQ (reference sequence). V lost 2 bases and J lost 7, with 14 bases in between. This CDR3 spans 15 amino acids. The CDR3 sequence: CASSLPFKGGEKLFF. CDR3 sequence (DNA): TGTGCCAGCAGCTTACCCTTCAAAGGGGGTGAAAAACTGTTTTTT. Using reference TRBV7-9 and TRBJ1-4 for the parts outside the CDR3, the full variable domain is DTGVSQNPRHKITKRGQNVTFRCDPISEHNRLYWYRQTLGQGPEFLTYFQNEAQLEKSRLLSDRFSAERPKGSFSTLEIQRTEQGDSAMYLCASSLPFKGGEKLFFGSGTQLSVL.

V is TRBV7-9 and J is TRBJ2-4; D possibly corresponds to TRBD1 (5 bases). This CDR3 has 14 amino acids. V lost 6 bases, J lost 1 base, and 10 bases lay in between. Germline V gene lookup returns CDR1 SEHNR and CDR2 FQNEAQ (reference sequence). The DNA of the CDR3 is TGTGCCAGCAGTCATCGACAGGCCAAAAACATTCAGTACTTC. Encoded protein: CASSHRQAKNIQYF. The full variable domain, its missing parts supplied by reference TRBV7-9 and TRBJ2-4, is DTGVSQNPRHKITKRGQNVTFRCDPISEHNRLYWYRQTLGQGPEFLTYFQNEAQLEKSRLLSDRFSAERPKGSFSTLEIQRTEQGDSAMYLCASSHRQAKNIQYFGAGTRLSVL.

The chain employs TRBV9 and TRBJ2-3; 9 bases align to TRBD2. Germline lookup yields CDR1 SGDLS and CDR2 YYNGEE. J lost 2 bases, V lost 4 bases, and 11 bases had no gene match. The CDR3 extends over 17 amino acids. The CDR3 DNA follows: TGTGCCAGCAGCATCTTTCCCGGGACTAGCATCACAGATACGCAGTATTTT. This gives the protein CASSIFPGTSITDTQYF.

This clone was seen a few times. The V gene is TRBV19, the J gene TRBJ1-3; TRBD1 might be the D (6 bases). Germline V gene lookup returns CDR1 LNHDA and CDR2 SQIVND (reference sequence). The V gene lost 6 bases and the J gene lost 8 bases, with 26 bases spanning the gap. The CDR3 runs to 17 residues. Written as DNA, the CDR3 is TGTGCCAGTAGCATCCAACCGGGACAACTTGGATTAGACACCATATATTTT. This translates into CASSIQPGQLGLDTIYF.

This clone was seen once. This chain's CDR3 is CASSSPPGQGYSGNTIYF. CDR3 nucleotide sequence: TGTGCCAGCAGCTCCCCACCGGGACAGGGATATTCTGGAAACACCATATATTTT. V is TRBV7-6 and J is TRBJ1-3, with TRBD1 matching over 9 bases. V trimming: 4 bases; J trimming: 1 base; junction bases outside the gene matches: 11. The CDR3 contains 18 residues. CDR1 SGHVS and CDR2 FNYEAQ come from the germline V gene.

The chain joins TRBV27 to TRBJ2-1; the D gene is possibly TRBD1 (6 bases). Germline V gene data show CDR1 as MNHEY and CDR2 as SMNVEV (reference sequence). The CDR3 is 17 residues long. Trimming left V 0 bases short and J 2 bases short, with 14 bases between. The CDR3 nucleotides read TGTGCCAGCAGTTTATCGAAGAGCAGGGGCACCTACAATGAGCAGTTCTTC. This translates into CASSLSKSRGTYNEQFF.

The chain recombines TRBV27 with TRBJ1-2; a possible D gene is TRBD1 (5 bases). V lost 5 bases and J 8 bases, leaving 12 bases between the germline ends. This CDR3 has 12 residues. CDR1 MNHEY and CDR2 SMNVEV come from the germline V gene (reference sequence). The CDR3 DNA sequence: TGTGCCAGCAGTCCGGGGGAACGAGGCTACACCTTC. Amino acid sequence: CASSPGERGYTF.

The rearrangement uses TRBV6-6 and TRBJ1-5, with D possibly matching TRBD1 (5 bases). The CDR3 extends over 15 amino acids. Germline V lookup: CDR1 MNHNY, CDR2 SVGAGI (reference sequence). V was pared by 4 bases and J by 6 bases, with 16 bases between. The chain's CDR3 is CASSSLGQGGQPQHF. CDR3 bases: TGTGCCAGCAGTTCTCTTGGGCAGGGAGGTCAGCCCCAGCATTTT.